The present T cell receptor (beta chain) was sequenced within a study of T cell changes during pregnancy in multiple sclerosis. Produced via immunoSEQ multiplex PCR; TCRdb's table is partial and in-frame only. The data contain fewer than 85,000 clones, 85% to 95% of them singletons. This clone was seen a single time. The junction had 4 bases not matched to a gene; V was cut back by 1 base and J by 3 bases. CDR3 size: 17 residues. Germline CDR1 is LNHDA and CDR2 is SQIVND (reference sequence). The sample in question was peripheral blood, obtained in the third trimester of pregnancy. This sequence was found in a female donor with multiple sclerosis, enrolled in a pregnancy study. The rearrangement joins TRBV19 to TRBJ2-7; 15 nucleotides line up with TRBD2. Here the CDR3 DNA reads TGTGCCAGTAGTATAGTGGGACTAGCGGGGGGATACTACGAGCAGTACTTC. Protein product: CASSIVGLAGGYYEQYF.